This T cell receptor beta chain was profiled in a study of T cell responses to AZD1222 COVID-19 vaccine. Study-wide findings and caveats: The donor group comprised mostly white British people and more females; the analysis possibly underestimated clonal diversity. Dominant at 160-218 and 743-854, vaccine-associated CD4 TCRs also spanned spike. Following two doses of AZD1222, Spike-specific TCR breadth and depth rose.

Note on this clone: As yet, its antigen is unknown.

Trimming cost V 0 bases and J 0 bases; bases outside gene matches: 2. The CDR3 is made up of 15 amino acids. Germline lookup yields CDR1 GTSNPN and CDR2 SVGIG (reference sequence). Using immunoSEQ multiplex PCR, the repertoire was profiled, and TCRdb retains in-frame clones only, with some absent. Counted here are fewer than 110,000 clones, 87% occurring once; the ten biggest clones make up 3.5% to 4.5%. The sample here was peripheral blood, taken on day 0 of AZD1222 vaccination. This chain joins TRBV30 and TRBJ2-1, with 7 bases matching TRBD1. This sequence was found in an adult in good health. CDR3 nucleotide sequence: TGTGCCTGGAGTGTACAGGGGAGCTCCTACAATGAGCAGTTCTTC. This gives the protein CAWSVQGSSYNEQFF.